These 32 T cell receptor beta chains originate from one sample sequenced in a study of cytomegalovirus exposure and HLA in healthy donors. Primers included in the PCR were 60 Vbeta and 13 Jbeta primers. Data came from immunoSEQ multiplex PCR; TCRdb stores just in-frame clones and leaves some out. Among around 110,000 clones listed, around 81% were seen once. The sample consisted of PBMCs. These receptors were collected from a woman aged 25-40 years in good health and CMV-seronegative.

The gene calls are TRBV5-4 and TRBJ2-1; 10 nucleotides align to TRBD1. This CDR3 contains 16 residues. V trimming: 3 bases; J trimming: 9 bases; junction bases outside the gene matches: 12. Germline V gives CDR1 SGHNT, CDR2 YYREEE (reference sequence). Here the CDR3 reads CASSSSPGQGTIEQFF. The CDR3 region has the DNA TGTGCCAGCAGCTCTTCCCCGGGACAGGGGACGATTGAGCAGTTCTTC.

This chain uses TRBV5-1 with TRBJ2-2, with a weak D call TRBD1 (6 bases). Germline V gene sequence: CDR1 SGHRS, CDR2 YFSETQ. The CDR3 sequence is 17 residues long. Trimming took 1 base from V and 2 from J, leaving 15 bases between them. Here the CDR3 DNA reads TGCGCCAGCAGCTTGCGCCCTACTGGGACAAACACCGGGGAGCTGTTTTTT. Amino acid sequence: CASSLRPTGTNTGELFF. The full variable domain, rest sourced from reference TRBV5-1 and TRBJ2-2, is KAGVTQTPRYLIKTRGQQVTLSCSPISGHRSVSWYQQTPGQGLQFLFEYFSETQRNKGNFPGRFSGRQFSNSRSEMNVSTLELGDSALYLCASSLRPTGTNTGELFFGEGSRLTVL.

V and J are TRBV18 and TRBJ2-1; 8 bases agree with TRBD2. The CDR3 is 18 amino acids. CDR1 is KGHSH, CDR2 LQKENI, per germline. V was pared by 3 bases and J by 0 bases, with 10 bases of the junction left unmatched. The CDR3 here is CASSPAGGGLSSYNEQFF. The CDR3 DNA reads as TGTGCCAGCTCACCGGCGGGAGGAGGTTTGAGCTCCTACAATGAGCAGTTCTTC.

This rearrangement joins TRBV25-1 to TRBJ1-1; maybe TRBD1 (5 bases). V lost 6 bases and J 1 base, leaving 12 bases between the germline ends. Looked up from germline, CDR1 is MGHDK and CDR2 is SYGVNS. The CDR3 runs 14 residues. DNA for the CDR3: TGTGCCAGCAGGAGGGGAGGGGAGAACACTGAAGCTTTCTTT. Its protein product is CASRRGGENTEAFF.

CDR3 DNA sequence: TGTGCCAGCAGCCAGGGGAGGGATGGCCAGCCCCAGCATTTT. Translation gives CASSQGRDGQPQHF. The chain is built from TRBV21-1 and TRBJ1-5. TRBV21-1 is a pseudogene. The CDR3 spans 14 residues.

This clone was seen more than once but under ten times. The gene calls are TRBV15 and TRBJ2-3; 7 bases agree with TRBD2. V lost 0 bases to trimming and J lost 0 bases; unmatched junction nucleotides: 6. The CDR3 runs 17 residues. Germline V lookup: CDR1 LNHNV, CDR2 YYDKDF (reference sequence). CDR3 protein: CATSRDRAGLSTDTQYF. The CDR3 bases are TGTGCCACCAGCAGAGATCGAGCGGGACTTAGCACAGATACGCAGTATTTT.

The gene calls are TRBV28 and TRBJ1-2; D possibly corresponds to TRBD1 (6 bases). Trimming removed 6 bases from V and 4 bases from J, with 12 bases in between. Germline CDR1 is MDHEN and CDR2 is SYDVKM. The CDR3 runs 13 residues. Here the CDR3 DNA reads TGTGCCAGCAGCCCCACAGGGATCTATGGCTACACCTTC. Amino acid sequence: CASSPTGIYGYTF.

V usage is TRBV9 and J usage is TRBJ2-1, with 7 bases that match TRBD2. CDR3 length: 17 amino acids. V trimming: 0 bases; J trimming: 6 bases; junction bases outside the gene matches: 12. CDR1 and CDR2 (germline): SGDLS, YYNGEE. CDR3 in DNA: TGTGCCAGCAGCGTAGCCCATGATGGACTAGTGTCCAATGAGCAGTTCTTC. Translation: CASSVAHDGLVSNEQFF.

V is TRBV28 and J is TRBJ2-7; D unclear. The ends were cut back, 6 bases at V and 3 bases at J, with 6 bases in the middle. Germline values: CDR1 MDHEN, CDR2 SYDVKM. CDR3 length: 11 amino acids. CDR3 DNA: TGTGCCAGCAGATCTTACTACGAGCAGTACTTC. This gives the protein CASRSYYEQYF. The full variable domain, completed using reference TRBV28 and TRBJ2-7, is DVKVTQSSRYLVKRTGEKVFLECVQDMDHENMFWYRQDPGLGLRLIYFSYDVKMKEKGDIPEGYSVSREKKERFSLILESASTNQTSMYLCASRSYYEQYFGPGTRLTVT.

J is TRBJ2-3 and V is TRBV19; D is perhaps TRBD1 (6 bases). This CDR3 comprises 16 residues. The V end lost 5 bases, the J end lost 1 base, and 16 bases lay between the germline ends. Per germline, CDR1 LNHDA and CDR2 SQIVND (reference sequence). The CDR3 coding sequence is TGTGCCAGTAGTGGAGACAGGTTTGGTGGCACAGATACGCAGTATTTT. Its protein is CASSGDRFGGTDTQYF.

The chain is built from TRBV18 and TRBJ2-7; D possibly corresponds to TRBD2 (5 bases). This CDR3 has 15 amino acids. Germline assignment: CDR1 KGHSH and CDR2 LQKENI. V gave up 9 bases and J gave up 5 bases, with 23 bases separating them. The CDR3 loop reads CASTLQKVGVNEQYF. DNA for the CDR3: TGTGCCAGTACACTCCAAAAAGTGGGAGTCAACGAGCAGTACTTC.

V and J are TRBV15 and TRBJ1-3; 11 nucleotides align to TRBD1. V trimming: 1 base; J trimming: 2 bases; junction bases outside the gene matches: 4. Germline V gives CDR1 LNHNV, CDR2 YYDKDF (reference sequence). CDR3 length: 17 amino acids. In nucleotides, the CDR3 is TGTGCCACCAGCAGAGGGGACAGGGGGTTCACTGGAAACACCATATATTTT. It codes for CATSRGDRGFTGNTIYF.

CDR3 sequence (DNA): TGTGCCAGCAGCGCAACCCCCCTAGCGGAGCAAGAGACCCAGTACTTC. This encodes CASSATPLAEQETQYF. The chain carries TRBV7-9 and TRBJ2-5; 7 nucleotides line up with TRBD2. This CDR3 is 16 amino acids long. Germline lookup yields CDR1 SEHNR and CDR2 FQNEAQ (reference sequence). J gave up 2 bases and V 5 bases, and 11 bases lay outside the gene matches.

The genes are TRBV10-2 and TRBJ1-2; no firm D call. CDR3 length: 14 amino acids. Germline V gene data show CDR1 as WSHSY and CDR2 as SAAADI. Trimming shortened V by 3 bases and J by 8 bases, and 16 bases separated the two germline ends. The CDR3 reads CASSERSGIRGYTF. DNA for the CDR3: TGCGCCAGCAGTGAAAGGTCGGGGATCCGCGGCTACACCTTC.

This chain links TRBV5-1 with TRBJ1-1, with D tentatively TRBD1 (6 bases). Germline CDR1 SGHRS, CDR2 YFSETQ. V dropped 0 bases and J dropped 1 base, with 10 bases sitting between them. CDR3 length equals 15 residues. CDR3 region: CASSLVGARNTEAFF. CDR3 DNA: TGCGCCAGCAGCTTGGTGGGGGCGCGGAACACTGAAGCTTTCTTT.

The rearrangement links TRBV5-1 to TRBJ1-2, with unresolved D. The CDR3 totals 14 residues. CDR1 SGHRS and CDR2 YFSETQ come from the germline V gene. V was shortened by 0 bases and J by 3 bases, with 9 bases between the two germline ends. The CDR3 DNA reads as TGCGCCAGCAGCTTGGATCTGGCGGACTATGGCTACACCTTC. Translated: CASSLDLADYGYTF. Complete variable domain (other parts from reference TRBV5-1 and TRBJ1-2): KAGVTQTPRYLIKTRGQQVTLSCSPISGHRSVSWYQQTPGQGLQFLFEYFSETQRNKGNFPGRFSGRQFSNSRSEMNVSTLELGDSALYLCASSLDLADYGYTFGSGTRLTVV.

This rearrangement joins TRBV27 to TRBJ1-2; 8 nucleotides align to TRBD1. The length of the CDR3 is 14 residues. Per germline, CDR1 MNHEY and CDR2 SMNVEV (reference sequence). V lost 5 bases, J lost 8 bases, and 10 bases stayed unmatched. The CDR3 sequence: CASSPGTGLGGYTF. The CDR3 nucleotides are TGTGCCAGCAGTCCCGGGACAGGTCTTGGCGGCTACACCTTC.

The rearrangement links TRBV6-5 to TRBJ2-7, with 10 positions matching TRBD2. Looked up from germline, CDR1 is MNHEY and CDR2 is SVGAGI. After removal of 5 bases from V and 3 bases from J, the junction contained 4 bases not matched to a gene. This CDR3 is 14 amino acids long. The CDR3 sequence: CASSKGLANYEQYF. The CDR3 DNA follows: TGTGCCAGCAGTAAGGGACTAGCGAACTACGAGCAGTACTTC.

The chain has TRBV28 and TRBJ1-3, with D perhaps matching TRBD1 (5 bases). Germline-derived CDR1 and CDR2 are MDHEN and SYDVKM. V was clipped by 7 bases and J by 0 bases, with 16 bases between them. The CDR3 is 16 amino acids. The CDR3 nucleotides are TGTGCCAGCACCTATATGACAGCAGCCTCTGGAAACACCATATATTTT. Protein product: CASTYMTAASGNTIYF.

The rearrangement joins TRBV19 to TRBJ1-1; no reliable D call. This CDR3 region has 15 residues. Trimming shortened V by 2 bases and J by 1 base, and 11 bases separated the two germline ends. In germline, CDR1 is LNHDA, CDR2 SQIVND (reference sequence). In nucleotides, the CDR3 is TGTGCCAGTAGTATAAGTCCGGGAGGGAACACTGAAGCTTTCTTT. This gives the protein CASSISPGGNTEAFF.

This chain links TRBV10-1 with TRBJ2-2; 14 nucleotides match TRBD2. The V segment lost 6 bases and the J segment 5 bases; nucleotides outside the gene matches: 11. Germline V gene sequence: CDR1 WNHNN, CDR2 SYGVQD (reference sequence). The CDR3 totals 18 residues. CDR3 nucleotide sequence: TGCGCCAGCAGCGCGGAACTTGGACTAGCGGGAGGTACCGGGGAGCTGTTTTTT. Protein sequence: CASSAELGLAGGTGELFF.

The chain uses TRBV5-4 and TRBJ2-1; 10 nucleotides agree with TRBD2. The CDR3 has 16 residues. The germline V gene encodes CDR1 SGHNT and CDR2 YYREEE (reference sequence). Trimming took 5 bases from V and 10 from J; bases not matched to a gene: 15. CDR3 region: CASSPTSGDPLVEQFF. In nucleotides, the CDR3 is TGTGCCAGCAGTCCTACTAGCGGGGACCCGCTCGTAGAGCAGTTCTTC.

V is TRBV11-3 and J is TRBJ2-3, with TRBD2 matching over 7 bases. Germline V gene lookup returns CDR1 SGHNT and CDR2 YENEEA. The V gene end was trimmed by 2 bases and the J gene end by 6 bases; junction bases not matched to a gene: 11. The CDR3 covers 16 residues. DNA for the CDR3: TGTGCCAGCAGCTTAACTGGGACTACGAGGGTGGATACGCAGTATTTT. Its protein is CASSLTGTTRVDTQYF.

A few counts support this clone. This sequence joins TRBV7-9 and TRBJ2-3; 11 bases line up with TRBD2. This CDR3 has 18 residues. V lost 0 bases to trimming and J lost 5 bases; unmatched junction nucleotides: 10. Germline lookup yields CDR1 SEHNR and CDR2 FQNEAQ (reference sequence). The CDR3 reads CASSLAASGRPRGDTQYF. CDR3 DNA: TGTGCCAGCAGCTTAGCGGCTAGCGGGAGGCCGCGGGGAGATACGCAGTATTTT.

The chain employs TRBV25-1 and TRBJ2-3, with 8 bases aligning to TRBD2. The germline V gene encodes CDR1 MGHDK and CDR2 SYGVNS. The CDR3 consists of 15 residues. J was trimmed by 5 bases and V by 2 bases; bases with no gene match: 6. CDR3 sequence: CASSEGAGEVDTQYF. CDR3 in DNA: TGTGCCAGCAGTGAAGGAGCGGGAGAGGTAGATACGCAGTATTTT.

The chain recombines TRBV6-6 with TRBJ2-7; the D is unclear. Trimming took 7 bases from V and 2 from J, leaving 9 bases between them. Germline V gene data show CDR1 as MNHNY and CDR2 as SVGAGI (reference sequence). The CDR3 runs to 12 residues. The CDR3 sequence: CASTRRPYEQYF. CDR3 coding DNA: TGTGCCAGCACGCGGCGCCCCTACGAGCAGTACTTC.

The table lists this clone with a few counts. The chain recombines TRBV28 with TRBJ2-7, with TRBD2 identical over 8 bases. V trimming: 6 bases; J trimming: 3 bases; junction bases outside the gene matches: 10. Germline-derived CDR1 and CDR2 are MDHEN and SYDVKM. This CDR3 comprises 15 residues. The CDR3 loop reads CASSQKLAARYEQYF. The CDR3, as DNA: TGTGCCAGCAGCCAGAAACTAGCGGCTCGCTACGAGCAGTACTTC.

The V and J genes are TRBV5-1 and TRBJ2-7; 10 bases align to TRBD1. Germline-derived CDR1 and CDR2 are SGHRS and YFSETQ. The CDR3 covers 15 residues. V shed 3 bases, J shed 2 bases, and the junction held 5 bases outside the gene matches. The DNA of the CDR3 is TGCGCCAGCAGCTCTGGACAGGGGGTAACCTACGAGCAGTACTTC. Protein product: CASSSGQGVTYEQYF.

V usage is TRBV4-1 and J usage is TRBJ2-3; D is perhaps TRBD1 (6 bases). The CDR3 totals 13 residues. V was cut by 6 bases and J by 5 bases, with 12 bases left in between. The germline V gene encodes CDR1 MGHRA and CDR2 YSYEKL. In DNA form, the CDR3 reads TGCGCCAGCAGTTATCTAGGGGGAGATACGCAGTATTTT. Translating gives CASSYLGGDTQYF.

This clone was seen once. The chain links TRBV6-6 to TRBJ1-2; no definite D call. Per the germline V gene, CDR1 is MNHNY and CDR2 is SVGAGI (reference sequence). V lost 0 bases and J lost 0, with 8 bases in between. CDR3 length: 15 residues. DNA for the CDR3: TGTGCCAGCAGTTACTCGACCAGGACTAACTATGGCTACACCTTC. Its protein is CASSYSTRTNYGYTF.

The chain joins TRBV11-3 to TRBJ2-7, with TRBD2 as a possible D gene (6 bases). CDR1 and CDR2 (germline): SGHNT, YENEEA. V gave up 5 bases and J gave up 3 bases, with 8 bases separating them. The CDR3 has 12 amino acids. The CDR3 DNA sequence: TGTGCCAGCAGCGCCGGGGGCTACGAGCAGTACTTC. Translating it yields CASSAGGYEQYF.

V and J are TRBV4-3 and TRBJ2-2, with D possibly matching TRBD1 (5 bases). V lost 3 bases to trimming and J lost 4 bases, with 9 bases between them. This CDR3 has 14 residues. Germline-derived CDR1 and CDR2 are LGHNA and YSLEER. CDR3 residues: CASSQEQGTGELFF. The CDR3 bases are TGCGCCAGCAGCCAGGAGCAGGGCACCGGGGAGCTGTTTTTT.